The source of this T cell receptor beta chain is a study of OX40 agonist ivuxolimab in advanced cancers. Note on this clone: What it binds is unknown.

Study results and limitations: At 0.1 to 3.0 mg/kg and by week 6, clonal expansion occurred in CD4+ and CD8+ blood T cells. With doses of 0.1-3.0 mg/kg, partial responders showed among the lowest clonal expansion.

The V segment lost 0 bases and the J segment 0 bases; nucleotides outside the gene matches: 5. Germline V gene data show CDR1 as SGHRS and CDR2 as YFSETQ. The CDR3 has 17 residues. This table comes from immunoSEQ multiplex PCR, and its TCRdb copy is limited to in-frame clones, with some not included. The table records roughly 79,000 clones, roughly 92% of them present only once. The rearrangement joins TRBV5-1 to TRBJ2-2, with 7 bases aligning to TRBD1. The receptor's source is an adult with an advanced solid tumor such as melanoma, head and neck, liver or kidney cancer. Sequenced material: CD4+ or CD8+ T cells sorted from blood, taken in a trial of the OX40 agonist ivuxolimab. The chain's CDR3 is CASSLGDRETNTGELFF. The CDR3 DNA follows: TGCGCCAGCAGCTTGGGAGACAGGGAAACGAACACCGGGGAGCTGTTTTTT.